This TCR beta chain was sequenced for a study of OX40 agonist ivuxolimab in advanced cancers. Whole-study context: Patients were treated with ivuxolimab, an agonistic anti-OX40 (CD134) antibody.

The V gene lost 6 bases and the J gene lost 3 bases, with 23 bases spanning the gap. CDR1 is SEHNR and CDR2 is FQNEAQ in the germline V gene (reference sequence). The CDR3 has 17 residues. Profiling relied on immunoSEQ multiplex PCR, and the TCRdb table lists in-frame clones only, not all of them. The table lists more than 15,000 clones, 85% to 90% of them singletons. The sequence came from an adult with an advanced solid tumor such as melanoma, head and neck, liver or kidney cancer. Specimen: CD4+ or CD8+ T cells sorted from blood, collected in a trial of the OX40 agonist ivuxolimab. The rearrangement uses TRBV7-9 and TRBJ1-2; possible D gene TRBD1, 5 bases. The CDR3 loop is CASSRLLRAGDHYGYTF. CDR3 DNA sequence: TGTGCCAGCAGTCGCTTACTCCGGGCGGGGGACCACTATGGCTACACCTTC.